A single sample gave rise to the 22 T cell receptor beta chains below, sequenced in a study of OX40 agonist ivuxolimab in advanced cancers. Clones were read by immunoSEQ multiplex PCR, and TCRdb kept only the in-frame ones, dropping some. The sample lists about 79,000 clones, 88% occurring once. The sequencing here drew on CD4+ or CD8+ T cells sorted from blood, taken in a trial of the OX40 agonist ivuxolimab. The receptor set was obtained from an adult with an advanced solid tumor such as melanoma, head and neck, liver or kidney cancer.

This clone was seen just once. The chain has TRBV18 and TRBJ2-3; 12 nucleotides agree with TRBD2. The CDR3 has 15 amino acids. Trimming cost V 0 bases and J 5 bases; bases outside gene matches: 0. Germline CDR1 reads KGHSH; CDR2 reads LQKENI. The CDR3 DNA sequence: TGTGCCAGCTCACCACCGACTAGCGGGAGAGATACGCAGTATTTT. It codes for CASSPPTSGRDTQYF.

The chain combines TRBV4-1 with TRBJ2-5, with no clear D. The V end was cut by 4 bases, the J end by 4 bases, with 16 bases between. The CDR3 is 15 amino acids. Germline-derived CDR1 and CDR2 are MGHRA and YSYEKL. The CDR3 region is CASSPGPLYAETQYF. In DNA, the CDR3 is TGCGCCAGCAGCCCCGGGCCGCTCTACGCAGAGACCCAGTACTTC.

This chain links TRBV5-1 with TRBJ1-2; maybe TRBD1 (6 bases). Germline values: CDR1 SGHRS, CDR2 YFSETQ. Trimming shortened V by 0 bases and J by 5 bases, and 14 bases separated the two germline ends. The CDR3 is 15 amino acids. CDR3 sequence reads: CASSLEGRGLYGYTF. As DNA, the CDR3 is TGCGCCAGCAGCTTGGAGGGCAGGGGTCTTTATGGCTACACCTTC.

The rearrangement links TRBV9 to TRBJ2-1; 11 bases map to TRBD2. This CDR3 is built from 18 residues. The V gene end was trimmed by 4 bases and the J gene end by 6 bases; junction bases not matched to a gene: 15. CDR1 SGDLS and CDR2 YYNGEE come from the germline V gene. In DNA, the CDR3 is TGTGCCAGCAGCTCACCCCCGGCTAGCGGGAGGATCTTCAATGAGCAGTTCTTC. This codes for CASSSPPASGRIFNEQFF.

The chain combines TRBV11-2 with TRBJ2-7; TRBD2 agrees at 10 bases. Trimming removed 0 bases from V and 2 bases from J; junction bases left unmatched: 7. The V gene's germline CDR1 is SGHAT and CDR2 FQNNGV. The CDR3 extends over 17 amino acids. This CDR3 is CASSLEVSLAGAYEQYF. The CDR3 nucleotides are TGTGCCAGCAGCTTAGAAGTTAGCCTAGCGGGGGCCTACGAGCAGTACTTC.

The chain combines TRBV11-3 with TRBJ2-3, with 10 bases identical to TRBD2. The V gene's germline CDR1 is SGHNT and CDR2 YENEEA. This CDR3 is 15 amino acids long. V shed 6 bases and J 6 bases; nucleotides not matched to a gene: 9. CDR3 in amino acids: CASRPQLAGYDTQYF. The CDR3 DNA reads as TGTGCCAGCAGACCCCAACTAGCGGGATACGATACGCAGTATTTT.

The chain couples TRBV28 to TRBJ1-3, with 8 bases matching TRBD1. V shed 4 bases, J shed 0 bases, and the junction held 5 bases outside the gene matches. This CDR3 contains 16 residues. Looked up from germline, CDR1 is MDHEN and CDR2 is SYDVKM. CDR3 nucleotide sequence: TGTGCCAGCAGTTACAGGGGGACAACCTCTGGAAACACCATATATTTT. It yields the protein CASSYRGTTSGNTIYF.

This rearrangement joins TRBV29-1 to TRBJ1-2, with D perhaps TRBD1 (5 bases). CDR3 length equals 11 residues. Germline CDR1 reads SQVTM; CDR2 reads ANQGSEA. Between the trimmed V and J ends, which lost 4 bases and 8 bases, there was a span of 11 bases. In DNA form, the CDR3 reads TGCAGCGTTGGGGGGGTTAGGGGCTACACCTTC. It yields the protein CSVGGVRGYTF.

The count of this clone is one. The rearrangement uses TRBV2 and TRBJ2-6; D possibly matches TRBD1 or TRBD2 (5 bases each). The germline V and J ends were trimmed by 10 bases and 3 bases, with 13 bases remaining between them. The CDR3 loop spans 14 amino acids. The germline V gene encodes CDR1 SNHLY and CDR2 FYNNEI. CDR3 coding DNA: TGTGCCACCGCCTGGGGGTTTGGGGCCAACGTCCTGACTTTC. This sequence encodes CATAWGFGANVLTF. Based on the CDR3 plus reference TRBV2 and TRBJ2-6, the full variable domain is EPEVTQTPSHQVTQMGQEVILRCVPISNHLYFYWYRQILGQKVEFLVSFYNNEISEKSEIFDDQFSVERPDGSNFTLKIRSTKLEDSAMYFCATAWGFGANVLTFGAGSRLTVL.

The gene calls are TRBV19 and TRBJ2-7; 9 bases align to TRBD2. The V gene's germline CDR1 is LNHDA and CDR2 SQIVND (reference sequence). Trimming removed 5 bases from V and 1 base from J; junction bases left unmatched: 18. The CDR3 runs 19 residues. This CDR3 is CASSLRHPSGTSNSYEQYF. For the CDR3, the DNA is TGTGCCAGTAGTCTTCGCCACCCTAGCGGGACTTCGAATTCCTACGAGCAGTACTTC.

The chain carries TRBV18 and TRBJ1-1; possible D gene TRBD1, 5 bases. The CDR3 is 13 residues long. Germline V lookup: CDR1 KGHSH, CDR2 LQKENI. Between the trimmed V and J ends, which lost 3 bases and 7 bases, there was a span of 12 bases. CDR3 DNA: TGTGCCAGCTCACCGTTGGACACACATGAAGCTTTCTTT. Amino acid sequence: CASSPLDTHEAFF.

The CDR3 loop reads CASSNLGGARGYTF. In nucleotides, the CDR3 is TGTGCCAGCAGTAACCTGGGGGGGGCCAGAGGCTACACCTTC. The rearrangement joins TRBV25-1 to TRBJ1-2; possibly TRBD1 for D (6 bases). V lost 5 bases to trimming and J lost 8 bases, with 18 bases between them. This CDR3 comprises 14 residues. Germline CDR1 MGHDK, CDR2 SYGVNS.

This clone was seen a single time. The chain recombines TRBV27 with TRBJ1-5, with D hard to call. The CDR3 has 12 amino acids. Germline lookup yields CDR1 MNHEY and CDR2 SMNVEV (reference sequence). Deletions cut 6 bases from V and 6 bases from J, with 9 bases between. DNA of the CDR3: TGTGCCAGCAGCTCTCCCCTTCAGCCCCAGCATTTT. Protein sequence: CASSSPLQPQHF.

The rearrangement uses TRBV5-1 and TRBJ2-2; D unresolved. This CDR3 spans 13 amino acids. Trimming removed 0 bases at V and 5 bases at J, with 5 bases between. Germline V gives CDR1 SGHRS, CDR2 YFSETQ. The CDR3 reads CASSLEWTGELFF. In nucleotides, the CDR3 is TGCGCCAGCAGCTTGGAGTGGACCGGGGAGCTGTTTTTT.

V and J are TRBV5-1 and TRBJ2-7; TRBD2 is a possible D gene (6 bases). CDR1 and CDR2 from the germline V gene are SGHRS and YFSETQ. This CDR3 spans 15 amino acids. The V gene lost 4 bases and the J gene lost 0 bases, with 14 bases spanning the gap. The DNA of the CDR3 is TGCGCCAGCAGCCCCCGGGAGCGAAGCTCCTACGAGCAGTACTTC. It is translated as CASSPRERSSYEQYF.

The V gene is TRBV11-2, the J gene TRBJ2-7; D remains unclear. The CDR3 totals 13 residues. V lost 0 bases and J lost 4, with 7 bases in between. Germline V lookup: CDR1 SGHAT, CDR2 FQNNGV. The CDR3 DNA is TGTGCCAGCAGCTTAGATCCCGGTTACGAGCAGTACTTC. Encoded protein: CASSLDPGYEQYF. The whole variable domain, filled in from reference TRBV11-2 and TRBJ2-7, reads EAGVAQSPRYKIIEKRQSVAFWCNPISGHATLYWYQQILGQGPKLLIQFQNNGVVDDSQLPKDRFSAERLKGVDSTLKIQPAKLEDSAVYLCASSLDPGYEQYFGPGTRLTVT.

This clone was found once. The J gene is TRBJ1-2, the V gene TRBV18, with D unresolved. CDR1 KGHSH and CDR2 LQKENI come from the germline V gene. The CDR3 spans 14 residues. Trimming cost V 3 bases and J 4 bases, with 12 bases left between them. The CDR3 here is CASSPSDGRYGYTF. CDR3 in DNA: TGTGCCAGCTCACCGTCCGACGGTCGCTATGGCTACACCTTC.

The chain employs TRBV27 and TRBJ2-4; 9 nucleotides agree with TRBD2. Unmatched junction bases numbered 16, after V lost 2 bases and J lost 8 bases. CDR3 length: 18 amino acids. Germline V gene data show CDR1 as MNHEY and CDR2 as SMNVEV (reference sequence). CDR3 sequence: CASSLGGASGAPRDIQYF. As DNA, the CDR3 is TGTGCCAGCAGTTTAGGAGGGGCTAGCGGGGCCCCAAGGGACATTCAGTACTTC.

V and J are TRBV6-1 and TRBJ1-1; no definite D call. The CDR3 is 12 residues long. Germline lookup yields CDR1 MNHNS and CDR2 SASEGT. Trimming took 6 bases from V and 1 from J, leaving 6 bases between them. DNA for the CDR3: TGTGCCAGCAGCGGCACGAACACTGAAGCTTTCTTT. This codes for CASSGTNTEAFF.

CDR3 region: CASLVGGPADTQYF. The CDR3 coding sequence is TGTGCCAGCTTGGTGGGAGGGCCGGCAGATACGCAGTATTTT. The chain uses TRBV6-1 and TRBJ2-3, with 7 bases aligning to TRBD2. With V trimmed by 8 bases and J by 4 bases, 9 bases remained unmatched. The CDR3 loop spans 14 amino acids. Germline V gene sequence: CDR1 MNHNS, CDR2 SASEGT.

The V call is TRBV6-1, the J call TRBJ2-2, with D possibly TRBD2 on 5 matching bases. The CDR3 covers 16 residues. The V gene lost 1 base and the J gene lost 4 bases, with 13 bases spanning the gap. Germline CDR1 MNHNS, CDR2 SASEGT. CDR3 DNA: TGTGCCAGCAGTGAAGTGGTCACTAGGGTCACCGGGGAGCTGTTTTTT. Protein sequence: CASSEVVTRVTGELFF.

The V gene is TRBV11-1, the J gene TRBJ2-1; no firm D call. The V gene's germline CDR1 is SGHAT and CDR2 FQDESV (reference sequence). This CDR3 comprises 15 residues. Trimming cost V 5 bases and J 9 bases, with 20 bases left between them. The DNA for the CDR3 is TGTGCCAGCAGCCCGAGAACTAACCTCGAAGGTGAGCAGTTCTTC. Protein: CASSPRTNLEGEQFF.